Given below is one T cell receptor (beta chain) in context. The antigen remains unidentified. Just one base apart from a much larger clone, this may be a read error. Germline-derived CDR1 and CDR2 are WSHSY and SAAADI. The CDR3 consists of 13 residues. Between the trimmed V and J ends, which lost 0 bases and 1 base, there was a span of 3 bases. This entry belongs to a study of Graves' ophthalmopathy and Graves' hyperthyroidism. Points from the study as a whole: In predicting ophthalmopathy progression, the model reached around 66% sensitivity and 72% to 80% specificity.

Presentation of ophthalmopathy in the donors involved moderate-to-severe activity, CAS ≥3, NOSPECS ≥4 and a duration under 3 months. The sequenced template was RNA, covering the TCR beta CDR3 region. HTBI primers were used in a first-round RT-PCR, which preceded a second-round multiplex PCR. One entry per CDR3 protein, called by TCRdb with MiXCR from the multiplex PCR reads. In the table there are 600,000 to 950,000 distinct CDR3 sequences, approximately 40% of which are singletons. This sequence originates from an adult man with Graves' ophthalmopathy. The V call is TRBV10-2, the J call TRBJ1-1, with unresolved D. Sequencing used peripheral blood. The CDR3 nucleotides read TGCGCCAGCAGTGAGTCGACGAACACTGAAGCTTTCTTT. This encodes CASSESTNTEAFF.